This TCR beta chain was documented in a study of human T cells and chemical hapten exposure. Study-level information: Investigators sensitized roughly 2 cm by roughly 2 cm of upper inner arm skin with 2% DPC. Throughout a study of roughly 5.5 months, patients underwent weekly scalp administration of diphenylcyclopropenone doses.

TCRdb reprocessed the RACE reads with MiXCR, giving one entry per CDR3 protein. The data show fewer than 140,000 distinct CDR3 sequences, approximately 12% seen once. Trimming cost V 6 bases and J 0 bases; bases outside gene matches: 3. Germline CDR1 is KGHSH and CDR2 is LQKENI. This CDR3 comprises 16 residues. Stated time point: pre-sensitization, week 0. This sample's treatment: therapeutic diphenylcyclopropenone sensitization with weekly scalp DPC. Total RNA extraction was carried out from unfractionated whole blood. This TCR came from a woman aged 50 to 60 with alopecia areata. Some clones in this sample may be carry-over from other donors' samples. The sample here was whole blood, taken in connection with sensitization to the hapten diphenylcyclopropenone (DPC). The V call is TRBV18, the J call TRBJ1-6; 9 nucleotides align to TRBD1. DNA for the CDR3: TGTGCCAGCTCGCGGGACAGGGACTCCTATAATTCACCCCTCCACTTT. Its translation: CASSRDRDSYNSPLHF.